The 2 T cell receptor beta chains below were found in one sample sequenced in a study of monozygotic twins with inflammatory bowel disease. TCRdb re-analyzed the 5' RACE reads; it lists each CDR3 protein once, without DNA. This sample's table has approximately 400,000 distinct CDR3 sequences. Sequencing used blood. These receptor sequences come from a human donor with ulcerative colitis or Crohn's disease, or a healthy co-twin of an affected twin (not recorded which).

The chain uses TRBV5-5 and TRBJ2-7; TCRdb selects TRBD1, and the lack of DNA leaves this call unchecked. The CDR3 runs to 13 residues. Germline V gene data show CDR1 as SGHKS and CDR2 as YYEKEE (reference sequence). This CDR3 is CASSLGGQREQYF.

The CDR3 is CASSLLGTKMNTEAFF. This chain links TRBV11-2 with TRBJ1-1. Germline V lookup: CDR1 SGHAT, CDR2 FQNNGV. The CDR3 extends over 16 amino acids.